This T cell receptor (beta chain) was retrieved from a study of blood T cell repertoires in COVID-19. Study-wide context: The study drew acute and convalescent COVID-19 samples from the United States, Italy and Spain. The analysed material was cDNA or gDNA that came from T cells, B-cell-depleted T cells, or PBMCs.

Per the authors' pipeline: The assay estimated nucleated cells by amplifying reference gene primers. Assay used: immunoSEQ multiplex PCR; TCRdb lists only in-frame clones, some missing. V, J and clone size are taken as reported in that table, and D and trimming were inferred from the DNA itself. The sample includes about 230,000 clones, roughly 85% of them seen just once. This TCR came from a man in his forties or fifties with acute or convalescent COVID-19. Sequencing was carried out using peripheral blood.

This chain's CDR3 is CASTPGGSSPLHF. The CDR3 DNA follows: TGTGCCAGTACCCCGGGAGGGTCTTCACCCCTCCACTTT. The V gene is TRBV19, the J gene TRBJ1-6; D is unresolved. CDR3 length: 13 residues. The V end lost 7 bases, the J end lost 9 bases, and 13 bases lay between the germline ends. Germline V gene data show CDR1 as LNHDA and CDR2 as SQIVND (reference sequence).